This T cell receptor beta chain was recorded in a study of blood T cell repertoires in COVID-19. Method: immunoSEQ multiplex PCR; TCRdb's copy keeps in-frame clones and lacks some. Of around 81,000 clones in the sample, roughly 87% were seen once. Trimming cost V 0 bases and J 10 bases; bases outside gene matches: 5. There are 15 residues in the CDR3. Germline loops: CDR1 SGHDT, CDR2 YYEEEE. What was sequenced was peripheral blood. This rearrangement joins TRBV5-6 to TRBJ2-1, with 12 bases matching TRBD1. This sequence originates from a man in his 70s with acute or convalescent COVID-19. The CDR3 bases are TGTGCCAGCAGCTTGGGGGACAGGGGGCGAAAAGAGCAGTTCTTC. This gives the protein CASSLGDRGRKEQFF.